The clone carrying this TCR beta chain was seen more than once but under ten times. The CDR3 spans 17 residues. Germline V lookup: CDR1 SGHRS, CDR2 YFSETQ. The J segment lost 1 base and the V segment lost 0 bases, leaving 8 bases of the junction unmatched. These donors counted as nominally healthy when sampled, but unrecorded immune exposures were likely. The record originates from a study of cytomegalovirus exposure and HLA in healthy donors. Primers for the PCR totalled 60 Vbeta and 13 Jbeta. Here immunoSEQ multiplex PCR was the method, and the copy in TCRdb shows in-frame clones only, minus some. The table records over 60,000 clones, under 80% of them present only once.

This TCR derives from a male donor in good health and CMV-seropositive. Sequencing was done on a sample of PBMCs. The chain is built from TRBV5-1 and TRBJ1-2, with 8 bases aligning to TRBD1. CDR3: CASSLGTGTRINYGYTF. The CDR3 DNA reads TGCGCCAGCAGCTTGGGGACAGGGACCAGAATTAACTATGGCTACACCTTC.